A single sample gave rise to the 21 T cell receptor beta chains below, sequenced in a study of cytomegalovirus exposure and HLA in healthy donors. Primers for the PCR totalled 60 Vbeta and 13 Jbeta. Method: immunoSEQ multiplex PCR; TCRdb's copy keeps in-frame clones and lacks some. The sample shows around 190,000 clones, roughly 80% of them seen only once. The sequenced material came from PBMCs. Receptor source: a woman aged 25-40 years in good health and CMV-seronegative.

The chain carries TRBV5-8 and TRBJ1-1; the match to TRBD1 covers 10 bases. The CDR3 contains 15 residues. The J segment lost 4 bases and the V segment lost 4 bases, leaving 7 bases of the junction unmatched. Germline CDR1 is SGHTS and CDR2 is YDEGEE. The CDR3 reads CASSRRQGAGTEAFF. The CDR3, as DNA: TGTGCCAGCAGCCGGCGACAGGGGGCAGGCACTGAAGCTTTCTTT.

In regard to this clone: Other DNA sequences in this specimen translate into the identical CDR3. The V and J genes are TRBV5-1 and TRBJ2-7, with D tentatively TRBD1 (6 bases). The germline V and J ends were trimmed by 0 bases and 2 bases, with 9 bases remaining between them. CDR1 is SGHRS, CDR2 YFSETQ, per germline. The CDR3 spans 14 residues. The CDR3 bases are TGCGCCAGCAGCTTGGGACAGGCAACCTACGAGCAGTACTTC. Amino acids: CASSLGQATYEQYF.

The chain employs TRBV4-1 and TRBJ1-6; no clear D. Trimming removed 4 bases from V and 7 bases from J, with 14 bases in between. Germline values: CDR1 MGHRA, CDR2 YSYEKL. CDR3 length: 15 residues. The CDR3 protein is CASSLASSENSPLHF. CDR3 coding DNA: TGCGCCAGCAGCCTAGCGAGCAGCGAAAATTCACCCCTCCACTTT.

The gene calls are TRBV5-1 and TRBJ2-1, with D possibly TRBD2 on 7 matching bases. V lost 7 bases and J lost 4, with 18 bases in between. This CDR3 comprises 15 residues. The V gene's germline CDR1 is SGHRS and CDR2 YFSETQ. The CDR3 sequence: CASQNQRGGYNEQFF. The CDR3 DNA follows: TGCGCCAGCCAAAACCAAAGGGGGGGATACAATGAGCAGTTCTTC.

The rearrangement links TRBV6-5 to TRBJ2-7; maybe TRBD1 (5 bases). Germline V CDR1 and CDR2: MNHEY, SVGAGI. This CDR3 spans 14 amino acids. V lost 5 bases, J lost 7 bases, and 18 bases lay in between. CDR3 DNA: TGTGCCAGCAGTCCAACCTCAGGGTTGGGAGAGCAGTACTTC. Protein sequence: CASSPTSGLGEQYF.

This chain connects TRBV5-1 to TRBJ2-5; D might be TRBD1 (6 bases). Germline V gene lookup returns CDR1 SGHRS and CDR2 YFSETQ. The germline V and J ends were trimmed by 0 bases and 4 bases, with 13 bases remaining between them. This CDR3 spans 15 amino acids. For the CDR3, the DNA is TGCGCCAGCAGCTTGGGGGGACATTGGGGAGAGACCCAGTACTTC. It is translated as CASSLGGHWGETQYF. Full variable domain (missing parts from reference TRBV5-1 and TRBJ2-5): KAGVTQTPRYLIKTRGQQVTLSCSPISGHRSVSWYQQTPGQGLQFLFEYFSETQRNKGNFPGRFSGRQFSNSRSEMNVSTLELGDSALYLCASSLGGHWGETQYFGPGTRLLVL.

This clone was observed a few times. The chain uses TRBV6-5 and TRBJ1-5, with TRBD1 matching over 8 bases. Trimming took 7 bases from V and 6 from J; bases not matched to a gene: 11. This CDR3 contains 15 residues. Germline V gene lookup returns CDR1 MNHEY and CDR2 SVGAGI. The CDR3 DNA sequence: TGTGCCAGCAAACCGACAGGGGAAGTTGGTCAGCCCCAGCATTTT. Its translation is CASKPTGEVGQPQHF.

The V gene is TRBV5-1, the J gene TRBJ2-5; 10 bases are a match to TRBD2. The CDR3 extends over 14 amino acids. V gave up 4 bases and J gave up 5 bases; unmatched junction bases: 5. Germline loops: CDR1 SGHRS, CDR2 YFSETQ. CDR3 bases: TGCGCCAGCAGCAGGCTAGCGGGGGAGGAGACCCAGTACTTC. Protein sequence: CASSRLAGEETQYF.

This clone was counted only a few times. CDR3 bases: TGTGCCAGCAGTCTGGTAGGGACAGGGAACGAAAAACTGTTTTTT. Encoded protein: CASSLVGTGNEKLFF. The chain employs TRBV5-6 and TRBJ1-4, with 9 bases that match TRBD1. The J segment lost 8 bases and the V segment lost 5 bases, leaving 10 bases of the junction unmatched. CDR3 length: 15 residues. Germline CDR1 is SGHDT and CDR2 is YYEEEE. Full variable domain (rest looked up from reference TRBV5-6 and TRBJ1-4): DAGVTQSPTHLIKTRGQQVTLRCSPKSGHDTVSWYQQALGQGPQFIFQYYEEEERQRGNFPDRFSGHQFPNYSSELNVNALLLGDSALYLCASSLVGTGNEKLFFGSGTQLSVL.

The chain is built from TRBV7-2 and TRBJ2-1; 9 bases align to TRBD2. V shed 3 bases, J shed 4 bases, and the junction held 4 bases outside the gene matches. The CDR3 covers 15 residues. Germline values: CDR1 SGHTA, CDR2 FQGNSA. The CDR3 nucleotides are TGTGCCAGCAGCTTGGGACTAGCTGATTACAATGAGCAGTTCTTC. Translated: CASSLGLADYNEQFF.

The chain employs TRBV7-9 and TRBJ2-1; D perhaps matches TRBD2 (6 bases). CDR3 length: 14 residues. Per the germline V gene, CDR1 is SEHNR and CDR2 is FQNEAQ (reference sequence). Trimming removed 4 bases from V and 6 bases from J, with 13 bases in between. CDR3 coding DNA: TGTGCCAGCAGCTCCCTTGGGACTTTCAATGAGCAGTTCTTC. This encodes CASSSLGTFNEQFF.

The chain links TRBV4-1 to TRBJ2-1, with 16 positions matching TRBD2. Unmatched junction bases numbered 8, after V lost 0 bases and J lost 6 bases. Germline V gives CDR1 MGHRA, CDR2 YSYEKL. The CDR3 contains 19 residues. CDR3 sequence: CASSQDGRGLAGGLNEQFF. CDR3 nucleotide sequence: TGCGCCAGCAGCCAAGATGGGCGGGGACTAGCGGGAGGGCTCAATGAGCAGTTCTTC.

The V gene is TRBV6-1, the J gene TRBJ2-1; D perhaps matches TRBD2 (6 bases). V gave up 3 bases and J gave up 10 bases, with 16 bases separating them. The germline gives CDR1 MNHNS, CDR2 SASEGT. This CDR3 spans 14 amino acids. The CDR3 here is CASSDVRDPHEQFF. The CDR3 nucleotides read TGTGCCAGCAGTGACGTGCGGGACCCCCACGAGCAGTTCTTC.

This clone was detected only once. At the DNA level, this CDR3 is encoded by other sequences in the same sample as well. J is TRBJ1-6 and V is TRBV4-2, with TRBD1 matching 7 bases. The J segment lost 7 bases and the V segment lost 2 bases, leaving 5 bases of the junction unmatched. The germline CDR1 and CDR2 sequences are LGHNA and YNFKEQ. This CDR3 has 15 residues. CDR3 loop: CASSQPGQTNSPLHF. The CDR3 bases are TGTGCCAGCAGCCAACCGGGACAGACCAATTCACCCCTCCACTTT.

V is TRBV11-3 and J is TRBJ2-5, with 8 bases matching TRBD1. The CDR3 contains 16 residues. V shed 5 bases, J shed 5 bases, and the junction held 13 bases outside the gene matches. The germline V gene encodes CDR1 SGHNT and CDR2 YENEEA. CDR3 in DNA: TGTGCCAGCAGCAAGCGGACAGGGAGAGATGGGGAGACCCAGTACTTC. It encodes CASSKRTGRDGETQYF.

The V call is TRBV19, the J call TRBJ2-3; TRBD2 agrees at 8 bases. The CDR3 is 15 amino acids. V lost 3 bases, J lost 4 bases, and 6 bases stayed unmatched. Germline loops: CDR1 LNHDA, CDR2 SQIVND (reference sequence). The CDR3 sequence: CASSIKAGASDTQYF. The DNA of the CDR3 is TGTGCCAGTAGTATTAAAGCGGGGGCATCAGATACGCAGTATTTT.

This chain uses TRBV4-1 with TRBJ1-1; a weak D match, TRBD1 (6 bases). This CDR3 region has 16 residues. CDR1 and CDR2 (germline): MGHRA, YSYEKL. V lost 0 bases and J 8 bases, leaving 19 bases between the germline ends. The CDR3 DNA reads TGCGCCAGCAGCCAAGAGAGGGGGGGTTTAAGTTGGGAAGCTTTCTTT. Its translation is CASSQERGGLSWEAFF.

The chain uses TRBV29-1 and TRBJ2-7, with D unresolved. In germline, CDR1 is SQVTM, CDR2 ANQGSEA. The CDR3 consists of 15 residues. V dropped 1 base and J dropped 4 bases, with 17 bases sitting between them. For the CDR3, the DNA is TGCAGCGTTGAAGGGTTCGGGTCCCGAAAGTACGAGCAGTACTTC. This translates into CSVEGFGSRKYEQYF.

This clone came up a few times. The chain employs TRBV29-1 and TRBJ2-7, with 7 positions matching TRBD2. V lost 4 bases to trimming and J lost 0 bases; unmatched junction nucleotides: 6. Germline-derived CDR1 and CDR2 are SQVTM and ANQGSEA. The CDR3 sequence is 14 residues long. In DNA form, the CDR3 reads TGCAGCGTTGGTCCTAGCGGATTCTCCTACGAGCAGTACTTC. It specifies CSVGPSGFSYEQYF.

This clone has a single count. V is TRBV7-9 and J is TRBJ1-1; TRBD1 matches 9 bases. The length of the CDR3 is 14 residues. Germline trimming cut 5 bases from V and 3 bases from J; bases unmatched to any gene: 4. Germline V gene data show CDR1 as SEHNR and CDR2 as FQNEAQ (reference sequence). This CDR3 is CASSGTGLDTEAFF. The CDR3, as DNA: TGTGCCAGCAGCGGGACAGGGCTCGACACTGAAGCTTTCTTT.

The V call is TRBV4-1, the J call TRBJ1-2; a weak D match, TRBD1 (5 bases). CDR3 length equals 15 residues. Looked up from germline, CDR1 is MGHRA and CDR2 is YSYEKL. The germline V and J ends were trimmed by 1 base and 5 bases, with 14 bases remaining between them. The CDR3 here is CASSQGWQGGYGYTF. The DNA for the CDR3 is TGCGCCAGCAGCCAAGGGTGGCAGGGAGGATATGGCTACACCTTC.